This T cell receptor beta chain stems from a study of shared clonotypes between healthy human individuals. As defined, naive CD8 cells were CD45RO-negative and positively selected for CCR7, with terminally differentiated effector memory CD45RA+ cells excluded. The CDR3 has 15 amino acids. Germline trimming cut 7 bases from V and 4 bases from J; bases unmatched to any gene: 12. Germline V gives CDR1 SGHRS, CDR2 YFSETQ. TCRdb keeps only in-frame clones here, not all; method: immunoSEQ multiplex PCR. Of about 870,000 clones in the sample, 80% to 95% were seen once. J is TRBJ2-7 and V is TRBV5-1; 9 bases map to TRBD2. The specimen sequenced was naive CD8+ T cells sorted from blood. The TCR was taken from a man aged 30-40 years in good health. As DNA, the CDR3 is TGCGCCAGCGGGACCGATAGCGGGAGTGGGTACGAGCAGTACTTC. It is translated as CASGTDSGSGYEQYF.